The 14 T cell receptor beta chains in this list originate from one sample, sequenced in a study of blood T cell repertoires in COVID-19. The data were produced by immunoSEQ multiplex PCR, yet TCRdb's version contains in-frame clones alone and is incomplete. Of around 200,000 clones in the sample, 65% to 85% were seen once. The sample comprised peripheral blood. Receptors originate from a man aged 45-65 years with active or convalescent COVID-19.

The chain uses TRBV2 and TRBJ1-1, with a tentative D call TRBD1 (6 bases). CDR3 size: 10 residues. CDR1 and CDR2 (germline): SNHLY, FYNNEI. The V and J ends lost 8 bases and 8 bases respectively, with 9 bases between them. As DNA, the CDR3 is TGTGCCAGCCGAGGGACAGAAGCTTTCTTT. It yields the protein CASRGTEAFF.

The genes are TRBV11-3 and TRBJ2-5; perhaps TRBD1 as D (6 bases). This CDR3 comprises 15 residues. Deletions cut 1 base from V and 2 bases from J, with 11 bases between. Per the germline V gene, CDR1 is SGHNT and CDR2 is YENEEA. The CDR3, as DNA: TGTGCCAGCAGCTTAGGACAGGCCGCTCAAGAGACCCAGTACTTC. Protein product: CASSLGQAAQETQYF.

This CDR3 is CASSQMDSLQSYNSPLHF. As DNA, the CDR3 is TGCGCCAGCAGTCAAATGGACAGCCTCCAGTCCTATAATTCACCCCTCCACTTT. The chain has TRBV23-1 and TRBJ1-6; D is possibly TRBD1 (6 bases). TRBV23-1 qualifies as an ORF whose function is uncertain. The CDR3 length is 18 residues. With 2 bases removed from V and 1 base from J, the gap between germline ends came to 15 bases.

For the CDR3, the DNA is TGTGCCAGCAGCGTAGGAGCGGGGGGCTCTACAGATACGCAGTATTTT. Protein: CASSVGAGGSTDTQYF. This rearrangement joins TRBV9 to TRBJ2-3, with 9 bases fitting TRBD2. V lost 0 bases, J lost 3 bases, and 5 bases stayed unmatched. The CDR3 covers 16 residues. CDR1 SGDLS and CDR2 YYNGEE come from the germline V gene.

The J gene is TRBJ2-7, the V gene TRBV7-2; 10 bases align to TRBD1. V gave up 4 bases and J gave up 6 bases; unmatched junction bases: 12. Per germline, CDR1 SGHTA and CDR2 FQGNSA. The CDR3 length is 16 residues. CDR3 coding DNA: TGTGCCAGCAGCTGGGATAGCCGGGACAGGGGAAGCGAGCAGTACTTC. It codes for CASSWDSRDRGSEQYF.

The chain carries TRBV12-2 and TRBJ2-3; TRBD2, as called in the table, went unchecked against the DNA. TRBV12-2 is deemed a pseudogene. The CDR3 sequence is 12 residues long. The chain's CDR3 is CASPVLDPTQYF. The CDR3 DNA reads TGTGCAAGTCCCGTTCTAGATCCGACGCAGTATTTT.

This clone was seen only once. The chain carries TRBV2 and TRBJ2-5; 9 bases fit TRBD2. Germline loops: CDR1 SNHLY, CDR2 FYNNEI. Trimming took 2 bases from V and 4 from J; bases not matched to a gene: 8. This CDR3 is built from 16 residues. CDR3 sequence: CASSERGGGALETQYF. The CDR3 DNA reads TGTGCCAGCAGTGAACGGGGCGGGGGGGCCCTAGAGACCCAGTACTTC.

V is TRBV5-1 and J is TRBJ1-2, with D hard to call. V gave up 0 bases and J gave up 4 bases, with 10 bases separating them. This CDR3 contains 14 residues. Germline V gene data show CDR1 as SGHRS and CDR2 as YFSETQ. The CDR3 loop reads CASSLGGQFYGYTF. CDR3 DNA: TGCGCCAGCAGCTTGGGAGGCCAGTTCTATGGCTACACCTTC.

This clone has just one count. This chain joins TRBV7-2 and TRBJ2-7; a possible D gene is TRBD2 (6 bases). The CDR3 runs to 13 residues. CDR1 is SGHTA, CDR2 FQGNSA, per germline. V lost 5 bases to trimming and J lost 3 bases, with 11 bases between them. The CDR3 loop reads CASSTDGGYEQYF. CDR3 nucleotide sequence: TGTGCCAGCAGCACGGACGGGGGCTACGAGCAGTACTTC.

This chain connects TRBV5-1 to TRBJ2-3; 9 bases are a match to TRBD2. The J segment lost 0 bases and the V segment lost 0 bases, leaving 2 bases of the junction unmatched. The CDR3 totals 16 residues. Per germline, CDR1 SGHRS and CDR2 YFSETQ. Here the CDR3 DNA reads TGCGCCAGCAGCTTGGGGCTAGCGGGGAGCACAGATACGCAGTATTTT. The encoded protein is CASSLGLAGSTDTQYF.

This clone was picked up a small number of times. The chain carries TRBV9 and TRBJ2-7; 12 bases match TRBD2. Trimming took 4 bases from V and 2 from J; bases not matched to a gene: 4. The CDR3 covers 15 residues. Germline loops: CDR1 SGDLS, CDR2 YYNGEE. The CDR3 bases are TGTGCCAGCAGCCCGCGACTAGCGGGGGCCTACGAGCAGTACTTC. This codes for CASSPRLAGAYEQYF.

This chain connects TRBV5-1 to TRBJ2-3, with 11 bases matching TRBD2. This CDR3 is built from 18 residues. J lost 3 bases, V lost 0 bases, and 9 bases had no gene match. Germline V lookup: CDR1 SGHRS, CDR2 YFSETQ. DNA for the CDR3: TGCGCCAGCAGCTTGGTTGGTAGCGGGGGGGCCGGAACAGATACGCAGTATTTT. Translation gives CASSLVGSGGAGTDTQYF.

The DNA for the CDR3 is TGTGCCTGGAGGACAGGGGTGAACACTGAAGCTTTCTTT. Translating it yields CAWRTGVNTEAFF. The rearrangement joins TRBV30 to TRBJ1-1; 8 nucleotides align to TRBD1. Trimming at V came to 3 bases and at J to 0 bases, leaving 0 bases not matched to a gene. The CDR3 consists of 13 residues. Germline V gene data show CDR1 as GTSNPN and CDR2 as SVGIG (reference sequence).

The gene calls are TRBV29-1 and TRBJ1-1, with 7 positions matching TRBD1. CDR3 length equals 14 residues. V shed 4 bases and J 0 bases; nucleotides not matched to a gene: 5. Per germline, CDR1 SQVTM and CDR2 ANQGSEA. The CDR3 coding sequence is TGCAGCGTTGCCCCAACAGGGGTGAACACTGAAGCTTTCTTT. Amino acid sequence: CSVAPTGVNTEAFF.